Given below is one TCR beta chain in context. The data are from a study of T-cell reconstitution after alpha-beta-depleted transplantation in children. Unique molecular identifiers were incorporated when the TCRbeta library was constructed. One entry per CDR3 protein results from TCRdb running MiXCR on the PCR reads. The sample contains roughly 220,000 distinct CDR3 sequences, over 9.5% of which appear only once. The CDR3 totals 17 residues. Deletions cut 5 bases from V and 0 bases from J, with 19 bases between. Per the germline V gene, CDR1 is SEHNR and CDR2 is FQNEAQ (reference sequence). This receptor was taken from a human donor who donated a stem cell graft to a child with SCID. This chain joins TRBV7-9 and TRBJ1-1; TRBD1 might be the D (6 bases). Sequencing used PBMCs from the stem cell graft donor, obtained from the stem cell graft. CDR3 in amino acids: CASSPTGAFRMNTEAFF. For the CDR3, the DNA is TGTGCCAGCAGCCCCACGGGGGCGTTCCGAATGAACACTGAAGCTTTCTTT.